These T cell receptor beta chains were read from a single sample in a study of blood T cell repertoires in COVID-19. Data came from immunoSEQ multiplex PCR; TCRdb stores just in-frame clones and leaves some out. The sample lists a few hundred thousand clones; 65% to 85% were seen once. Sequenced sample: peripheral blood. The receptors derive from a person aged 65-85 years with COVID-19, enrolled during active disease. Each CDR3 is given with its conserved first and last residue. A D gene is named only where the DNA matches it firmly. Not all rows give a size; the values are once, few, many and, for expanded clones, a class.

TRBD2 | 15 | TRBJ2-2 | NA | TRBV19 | TGTGCCAGTTATGATAGGGCCCGGGGGGCCGGGGAGCTGTTTTTT | CASYDRARGAGELFF
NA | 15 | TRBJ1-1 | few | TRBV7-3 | TGTGCCAGCAGCTTACATCTGGGAGGGAACACTGAAGCTTTCTTT | CASSLHLGGNTEAFF
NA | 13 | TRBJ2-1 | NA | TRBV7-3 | TGTGCCAGCAGCACTACTAGCTACAATGAGCAGTTCTTC | CASSTTSYNEQFF
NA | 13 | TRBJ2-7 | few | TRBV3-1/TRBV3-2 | TGTGCCAGCAGCCAAGACAGGGTCTACGAGCAGTACTTC | CASSQDRVYEQYF
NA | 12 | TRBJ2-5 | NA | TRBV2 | TGTGCCAGCAGTTACAGTGAAGAGACCCAGTACTTC | CASSYSEETQYF
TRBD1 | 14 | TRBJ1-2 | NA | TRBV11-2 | TGTGCCAGCAGCTTAGCTTCAGGGGGCTATGGCTACACCTTC | CASSLASGGYGYTF
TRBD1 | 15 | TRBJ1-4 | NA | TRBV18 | TGTGCCAGCTCACCACCGGAGGGGGCTCGGGAAAAACTGTTTTTT | CASSPPEGAREKLFF
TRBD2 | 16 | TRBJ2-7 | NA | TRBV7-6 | TGTGCCAGCAGCCTCGGCGCTAGCGGGCTTTCCTACGAGCAGTACTTC | CASSLGASGLSYEQYF
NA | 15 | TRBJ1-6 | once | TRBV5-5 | TGTGCCAGCAGCACGAATACAGGAACTAATTCACCCCTCCACTTT | CASSTNTGTNSPLHF
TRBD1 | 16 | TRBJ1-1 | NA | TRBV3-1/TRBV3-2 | TGTGCCAGCAGCCAATCCCGGACAGGGGGCGGCACTGAAGCTTTCTTT | CASSQSRTGGGTEAFF
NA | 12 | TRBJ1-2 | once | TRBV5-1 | TGCGCCAGCAGCTTGGGAGGTTGGGGCTACACCTTC | CASSLGGWGYTF
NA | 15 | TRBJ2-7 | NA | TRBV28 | TGTGCCAGCAGGGATAGGGGGGGGAACTCCTACGAGCAGTACTTC | CASRDRGGNSYEQYF
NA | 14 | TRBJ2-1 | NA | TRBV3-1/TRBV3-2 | TGTGCCAGCAGCCCCCTGGAGCCCTACAATGAGCAGTTCTTC | CASSPLEPYNEQFF
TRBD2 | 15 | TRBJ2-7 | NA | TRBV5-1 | TGCGCCAGCAGTCCGGGACTAGCCCTCCTCTACGAGCAGTACTTC | CASSPGLALLYEQYF
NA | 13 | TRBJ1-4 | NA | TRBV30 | TGTGCCTGGACATCGGGAAGGAATGAAAAACTGTTTTTT | CAWTSGRNEKLFF
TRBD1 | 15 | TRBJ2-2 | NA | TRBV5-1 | TGCGCCAGCAGCTATTGGACAGGGAACACCGGGGAGCTGTTTTTT | CASSYWTGNTGELFF
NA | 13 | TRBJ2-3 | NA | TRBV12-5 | TGTGCTAGTAGGTCTAGCGTACAAGATACGCAGTATTTT | CASRSSVQDTQYF
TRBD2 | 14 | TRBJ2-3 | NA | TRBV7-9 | TGTGCCAGCGGGCTAGCGGGAGGATTAGATACGCAGTATTTT | CASGLAGGLDTQYF
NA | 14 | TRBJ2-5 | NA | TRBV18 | TGTGCCAGCTCACACGGACAGTCGGGAGAGACCCAGTACTTC | CASSHGQSGETQYF
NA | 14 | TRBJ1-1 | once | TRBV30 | TGTGCCTGGAGTGTTAAGGGAGTACAGACTGAAGCTTTCTTT | CAWSVKGVQTEAFF
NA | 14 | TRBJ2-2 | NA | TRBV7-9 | TGTGCCAGCAGCTTAGCATCGTATTCCGGGGAGCTGTTTTTT | CASSLASYSGELFF
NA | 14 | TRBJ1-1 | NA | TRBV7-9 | TGTGCCAGCAGCCCGGATCCGGGGGACACTGAAGCTTTCTTT | CASSPDPGDTEAFF
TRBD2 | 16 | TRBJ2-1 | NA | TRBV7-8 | TGTGCCAGCAGCACCCGTTTGGCGGGGGGGAGCGATGAGCAGTTCTTC | CASSTRLAGGSDEQFF
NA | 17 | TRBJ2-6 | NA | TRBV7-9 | TGTGCCAGCAGCTTATTATCGGGTAGCTCTGGGGCCAACGTCCTGACTTTC | CASSLLSGSSGANVLTF
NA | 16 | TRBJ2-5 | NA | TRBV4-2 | TGTGCCAGCAGCCAAGAGATCGGACAGTCATACGAGACCCAGTACTTC | CASSQEIGQSYETQYF
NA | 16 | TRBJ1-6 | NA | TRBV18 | TGTGCCAGCTCCCCTTTGGACAGCTCCTATAATTCACCCCTCCACTTT | CASSPLDSSYNSPLHF
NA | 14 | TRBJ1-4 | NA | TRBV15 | TGTGCCACCAGCAGAGGCCTCGTTCCGGTGAAACTGTTTTTT | CATSRGLVPVKLFF
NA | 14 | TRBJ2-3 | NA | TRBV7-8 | TGTGCCAGCAGCTTCGAGCGGAACACAGATACGCAGTATTTT | CASSFERNTDTQYF
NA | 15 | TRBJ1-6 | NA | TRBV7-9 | TGTGCCAGCAGCTCGATGACAGGTCCTAATTCACCCCTCCACTTT | CASSSMTGPNSPLHF
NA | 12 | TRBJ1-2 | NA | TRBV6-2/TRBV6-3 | TGTGCCAGCAGCATCGCGGGCTATGGCTACACCTTC | CASSIAGYGYTF
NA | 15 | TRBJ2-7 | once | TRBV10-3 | TGTGCCATCAGTGAGGGGTTCCCGGGCTCCTACGAGCAGTACTTC | CAISEGFPGSYEQYF
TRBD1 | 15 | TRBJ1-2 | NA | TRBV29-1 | TGCAGCGTTGAAGATGGGGGACAGGAGCGCTATGGCTACACCTTC | CSVEDGGQERYGYTF
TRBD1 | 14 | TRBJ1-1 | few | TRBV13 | TGTGCCAGCAGCCCAGGGGGTATGAACACTGAAGCTTTCTTT | CASSPGGMNTEAFF
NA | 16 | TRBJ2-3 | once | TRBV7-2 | TGTGCCAGCAGCTTAGTAGGGGGAGGGAACACAGATACGCAGTATTTT | CASSLVGGGNTDTQYF
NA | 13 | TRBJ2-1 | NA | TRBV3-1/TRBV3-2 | TGTGCCAGCACCCTCGGAGATGTCAGTGAGCAGTTCTTC | CASTLGDVSEQFF
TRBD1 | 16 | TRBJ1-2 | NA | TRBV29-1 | TGCAGCGTTGAAGACCCGGGACAGGGGGCAGTCTATGGCTACACCTTC | CSVEDPGQGAVYGYTF
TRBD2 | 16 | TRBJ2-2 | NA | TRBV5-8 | TGTGCCAGCAGCCCGGGGGGGAATCGTATCACCGGGGAGCTGTTTTTT | CASSPGGNRITGELFF
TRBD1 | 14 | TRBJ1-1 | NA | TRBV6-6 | TGTGCCAGCAGCAGCCGACAGGGAAACACTGAAGCTTTCTTT | CASSSRQGNTEAFF
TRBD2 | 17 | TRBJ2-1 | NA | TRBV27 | TGTGCCAGCAGTTTGGGCCCCGGGACTAGCCCCTACAATGAGCAGTTCTTC | CASSLGPGTSPYNEQFF
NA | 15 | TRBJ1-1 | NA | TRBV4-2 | TGTGCCAGCAGCCCGATCGGGATTATGAACACTGAAGCTTTCTTT | CASSPIGIMNTEAFF
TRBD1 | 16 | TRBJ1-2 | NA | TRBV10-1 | TGCGCCAGCAGTGACCACAGGGGGGACGATAACTATGGCTACACCTTC | CASSDHRGDDNYGYTF
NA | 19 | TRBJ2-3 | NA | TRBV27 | TGTGCCAGCGGGAAGGAGGGGCGCGGTCCTCCGTCAGACACAGATACGCAGTATTTT | CASGKEGRGPPSDTDTQYF
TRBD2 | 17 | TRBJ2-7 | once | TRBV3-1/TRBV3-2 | TGTGCCAGCAGCCAAGATACTCGGGGGGTTTGGGTTCGCGAGCAGTACTTC | CASSQDTRGVWVREQYF
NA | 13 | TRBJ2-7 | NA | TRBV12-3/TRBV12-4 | TGTGCCAGCAGTTTAAAATCGGGCCTAGCTAATAACTTC | CASSLKSGLANNF
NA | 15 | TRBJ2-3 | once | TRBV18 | TGTGCCAGCTCACCACCATGGACAGGCACAGATACGCAGTATTTT | CASSPPWTGTDTQYF
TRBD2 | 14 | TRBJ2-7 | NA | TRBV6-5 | TGTGCCAGCAGTTACTCGTTCCTAGCGGAAGAGCAGTACTTC | CASSYSFLAEEQYF
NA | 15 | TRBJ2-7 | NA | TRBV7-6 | TGTGCCAGCAGCCTCCGGACTACGCCAGACTACGAGCAGTACTTC | CASSLRTTPDYEQYF
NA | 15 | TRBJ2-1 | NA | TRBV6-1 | TGTGCCAGCAGTGAACTTAGCGCCTCCTACAATGAGCAGTTCTTC | CASSELSASYNEQFF
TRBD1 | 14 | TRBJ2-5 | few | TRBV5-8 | TGTGCCAGCAGCGTGGACAGGCAACAAGAGACCCAGTACTTC | CASSVDRQQETQYF
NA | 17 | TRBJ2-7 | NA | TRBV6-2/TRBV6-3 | TGTGCCAGCAGTTACTCGGGGGCCGGGCTAGAGCCCTACGAGCAGTACTTC | CASSYSGAGLEPYEQYF
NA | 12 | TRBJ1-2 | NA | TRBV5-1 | TGCGCCAGCAGCCATAACAGGGTTGGCTACACCTTC | CASSHNRVGYTF
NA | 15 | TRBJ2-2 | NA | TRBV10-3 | TGTGCCACGGCTTTTAGGGGGGGCGACACCGGGGAGCTGTTTTTT | CATAFRGGDTGELFF
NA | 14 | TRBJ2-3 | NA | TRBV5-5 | TGTGCCAGCAGCTTAGCAGGGAACACAGATACGCAGTATTTT | CASSLAGNTDTQYF
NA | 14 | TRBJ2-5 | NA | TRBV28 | TGTGCCAGCAGATCAGGACAGTACCAAGAGACCCAGTACTTC | CASRSGQYQETQYF
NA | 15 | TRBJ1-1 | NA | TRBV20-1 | TGCAGTGCTAGTGGCACTCGGTCGATAAACACTGAAGCTTTCTTT | CSASGTRSINTEAFF
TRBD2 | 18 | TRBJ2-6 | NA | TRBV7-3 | TGTGCCAGCAGCTTACAATCGGGAGGGAGCTCTGGGGCCAACGTCCTGACTTTC | CASSLQSGGSSGANVLTF
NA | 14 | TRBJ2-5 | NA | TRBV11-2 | TGTGCCAGCAGCTTAGATCTTAGGTCGGAGGCCCAGTACTTC | CASSLDLRSEAQYF
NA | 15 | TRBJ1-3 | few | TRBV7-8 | TGTGCCAGCAGCGATCGGAGAATCTCTGGAAACACCATATATTTT | CASSDRRISGNTIYF
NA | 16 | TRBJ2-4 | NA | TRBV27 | TGTGCCAGCAGTTCTAGATCCGGATTCGCCAAAAACATTCAGTACTTC | CASSSRSGFAKNIQYF